The present T cell receptor (beta chain) was sequenced within a study of PD-L1 blockade in urothelial cancer. For the study at large: Each participant's history included 0 to 3 prior chemotherapy regimens.

Every PCR was spiked with synthetic TCR analog templates. The protocol was immunoSEQ multiplex PCR, while the TCRdb copy is restricted to in-frame clones and leaves out a portion. The repertoire holds about 66,000 clones, with approximately 91% as singletons. Time point defined: peripheral blood 6 weeks after treatment start. This clone was counted a few times. From germline, CDR1 is LNHDA and CDR2 SQIVND (reference sequence). V shed 8 bases and J 8 bases; nucleotides not matched to a gene: 18. The CDR3 consists of 16 residues. This receptor was obtained from a man between 60 and 75 years old with urothelial cancer. The sequencing here drew on PBMCs, taken around atezolizumab (anti-PD-L1) treatment. The chain has TRBV19 and TRBJ1-2, with 9 bases identical to TRBD1. The CDR3 is CASQRSRGQGAGGYTF. The CDR3 region has the DNA TGTGCCAGTCAACGTTCCCGGGGACAGGGAGCGGGGGGCTACACCTTC.